Below, 10 T cell receptor beta chains from the same sample are listed, as sequenced in a study of human T cells and chemical hapten exposure (dated by TCRdb to the early 2020s). Explained via the paper, the time point label denotes: patch test 2, 6 weeks after DPC sensitization. According to the study, the label for this sample's treatment or condition signals: therapeutic diphenylcyclopropenone sensitization with weekly scalp DPC. Libraries were made using RACE. This sample was sequenced with a NextSeq 500. The public reads were quality trimmed at Q25 with fastp and then assembled into clones with MiXCR by TCRdb, keeping productive beta chains. Rows with a matching CDR3 protein are joined into one entry that keeps the most common DNA and genes. The sample table shows a few hundred thousand distinct CDR3 sequences, and just under 6.5% are seen once. Under 7% of the sample is held by the ten biggest clonotypes.

The sample in question was whole blood, obtained in connection with sensitization to the hapten diphenylcyclopropenone (DPC). The receptor set was obtained from a woman aged 18-30 years with alopecia areata. Some clones in this sample may be carry-over from other donors' samples.

The table lists this clonotype with many counts. The chain links TRBV29-1 to TRBJ1-2; D call uncertain. Germline loops: CDR1 SQVTM, CDR2 ANQGSEA. V was pared by 5 bases and J by 2 bases, with 6 bases between. The CDR3 is 11 amino acids. CDR3 amino acids: CSVQENYGYTF. The CDR3 DNA reads as TGCAGCGTTCAGGAAAACTATGGCTACACCTTC. The variable domain in full, with the rest retrieved from reference TRBV29-1 and TRBJ1-2, is SAVISQKPSRDICQRGTSLTIQCQVDSQVTMMFWYRQQPGQSLTLIATANQGSEATYESGFVIDKFPISRPNLTFSTLTVSNMSPEDSSIYLCSVQENYGYTFGSGTRLTVV.

The chain couples TRBV12-3 or TRBV12-4 to TRBJ2-5; 9 nucleotides line up with TRBD2. V was clipped by 1 base and J by 4 bases; unmatched bases: 4. This CDR3 has 15 amino acids. The CDR3 here is CASSLGGGAPETQYF. The CDR3 nucleotides are TGTGCCAGCAGTTTAGGCGGGGGGGCCCCAGAGACCCAGTACTTC.

The chain recombines TRBV7-2 with TRBJ2-5; D possibly corresponds to TRBD1 (5 bases). V dropped 0 bases and J dropped 4 bases, with 12 bases sitting between them. The CDR3 contains 15 residues. Germline assignment: CDR1 SGHTA and CDR2 FQGNSA. This CDR3 reads CASSLAPGSAETQYF. The CDR3 coding sequence is TGTGCCAGCAGCTTAGCTCCAGGGTCAGCAGAGACCCAGTACTTC.

The sample holds many counts of this clonotype. The gene calls are TRBV28 and TRBJ1-5; the match to TRBD1 covers 8 bases. Germline V lookup: CDR1 MDHEN, CDR2 SYDVKM. The CDR3 length is 15 residues. V lost 2 bases to trimming and J lost 2 bases; unmatched junction nucleotides: 2. CDR3 amino acids: CASSLNRGGNQPQHF. CDR3 DNA: TGTGCCAGCAGTTTAAACAGGGGGGGCAATCAGCCCCAGCATTTT.

This clonotype was recorded many times. The rearrangement links TRBV20-1 to TRBJ2-7; 7 bases map to TRBD1. The ends lost 1 base at V and 4 bases at J; junction bases unmatched: 4. This CDR3 is 13 amino acids long. CDR1 is DFQATT, CDR2 SNEGSKA, per germline (reference sequence). The CDR3 protein is CSARADREYEQYF. CDR3 DNA sequence: TGCAGTGCTAGAGCAGACAGGGAGTACGAGCAGTACTTC.

This clonotype occurred a few times. This chain uses TRBV6-5 with TRBJ2-3; 9 bases fit TRBD2. The ends lost 4 bases at V and 3 bases at J; junction bases unmatched: 5. CDR3 length: 15 residues. Germline assignment: CDR1 MNHEY and CDR2 SVGAGI. The DNA for the CDR3 is TGTGCCAGCAGTTCGGCTAGCGGGGTAACAGATACGCAGTATTTT. This encodes CASSSASGVTDTQYF.

This clonotype was detected a few times. The V and J genes are TRBV27 and TRBJ2-1; D perhaps matches TRBD1 (5 bases). V was pared by 8 bases and J by 5 bases, with 13 bases between. This CDR3 is 13 amino acids long. Germline values: CDR1 MNHEY, CDR2 SMNVEV (reference sequence). The CDR3 nucleotides read TGTGCCAGCGTGCCTTGGGGCAACAATGAGCAGTTCTTC. It specifies CASVPWGNNEQFF.

The sample holds a few counts of this clonotype. This chain joins TRBV28 and TRBJ1-5; D is unresolved. The CDR3 has 12 residues. CDR1 is MDHEN and CDR2 is SYDVKM in the germline V gene. V was trimmed by 4 bases and J by 10 bases, leaving 11 bases between them. In DNA, the CDR3 is TGTGCCAGCAGTTCAGGAGACATACCCCAGCATTTT. This codes for CASSSGDIPQHF.

This clonotype was found many times. This sequence joins TRBV4-3 and TRBJ1-1; D not resolved. V shed 0 bases and J shed 0 bases, with 17 bases lying between them. Germline lookup yields CDR1 LGHNA and CDR2 YSLEER. The length of the CDR3 is 18 residues. CDR3 residues: CASSQEDGLHGMNTEAFF. CDR3 DNA sequence: TGCGCCAGCAGCCAAGAAGATGGCCTCCACGGGATGAACACTGAAGCTTTCTTT.

In its sample, this clonotype was seen a few times. The chain couples TRBV10-3 to TRBJ2-1; D call uncertain. In germline, CDR1 is ENHRY, CDR2 SYGVKD. Trimming stripped 2 bases from V and 5 bases from J, with 4 bases between. The CDR3 consists of 12 residues. The CDR3: CAISEADNEQFF. As DNA, the CDR3 is TGTGCCATCAGTGAGGCCGACAATGAGCAGTTCTTC.